Listed below are T cell receptor beta chains from one sample, sequenced in a study of cytomegalovirus exposure and HLA in healthy donors. Profiled with immunoSEQ multiplex PCR; TCRdb holds only in-frame clones, not every one. The sample lists more than 90,000 clones; under 90% were seen once. Material: PBMCs. These receptors originate from a woman between 70 and 85 years old in good health and CMV-seropositive. CDR3s leave out the opening cysteine and the closing phenylalanine or tryptophan. Only part of the rows carry a size: once, few, many, or a class if the clone is expanded.

j_call v_call clone_size cdr3_aa
TRBJ1-3 TRBV11-2 . ASSASTGNGNTIY
TRBJ2-7 TRBV5-4 . ASSLAAGGSYEQY
TRBJ2-1 TRBV6-5 . ASSSSGTGTASEQF
TRBJ1-3 TRBV18 . ASSPRQLTYAGNTIY
TRBJ2-7 TRBV10-2 few ASSENVPSSYEQY
TRBJ2-1 TRBV7-2 . ASSLSPLAGGNNEQF
TRBJ2-7 TRBV2 once ASIAEASGTYEQY
TRBJ2-7 TRBV7-2 . ASSLVGGTTYEQY
TRBJ2-1 TRBV6-6 . ARVGPGNEQF
TRBJ1-2 TRBV5-4 . ASSSGTGGGGYGYT
TRBJ2-7 TRBV18 . ASSPPGSGGAYEQY
TRBJ2-6 TRBV28 . ASSVLQGGTSGRRSGANVLT
TRBJ2-6 TRBV6-4 . ASSTGTGIDGANVLT
TRBJ2-7 TRBV2 . ASRTSGLSYEQY
TRBJ2-5 TRBV15 once ATSRGRLVQETQY
TRBJ2-3 TRBV4-1 . ASRLSTSGVLDTQY
TRBJ2-7 TRBV6-1 once ASSEAPSLSYEQY
TRBJ2-1 TRBV28 . ASSSPNRGNEQF
TRBJ2-2 TRBV28 . ASRSGPGTGELF
TRBJ2-1 TRBV11-2 . ASSLGLAGKGEQF
TRBJ1-2 TRBV29-1 . SVAGHVYGYT
TRBJ2-1 TRBV19 . ASLQRGGAYNEQF
TRBJ2-4 TRBV11-1 . ASSPYASRLAKNIQY
TRBJ1-1 TRBV4-1 few ASSSEVWGDTEAF
TRBJ1-3 TRBV6-4 once ASRGLHRGSGNTIY
TRBJ2-3 TRBV11-1 . ASSLAFERDTQY
TRBJ1-3 TRBV9 . ASSPRGASSGNTIY
TRBJ2-7 TRBV7-9 . ASSRAGVSYEQY
TRBJ2-1 TRBV28 once ASSPMTSGKSYNEQF
TRBJ1-6 TRBV4-1 . ASSHDVDRDRSPLH
TRBJ1-1 TRBV5-6 . ATQGNLNTEAF
TRBJ1-2 TRBV5-1 . ASSLGRDARGYT
TRBJ2-3 TRBV15 . ATSDPESGERDTQY
TRBJ1-5 TRBV11-2 . ASSLLGDRDNQPQH
TRBJ2-1 TRBV11-3 . ASRVEGSGSGYEQF
TRBJ2-5 TRBV11-3 . ASSDGLIQETQY
TRBJ2-2 TRBV27 . ASSSGTGTRGELF
TRBJ1-5 TRBV19 . ASSSQGPVFTVSNQPQH
TRBJ2-5 TRBV29-1 . SVVGGGSGETQY